These 25 T cell receptor beta chains share one sample of origin, sequenced in a study of diagnostic markers for celiac disease. TCRdb reprocessed the reads and reports one entry per CDR3 protein, with no DNA. This listing includes 5,000 or so distinct CDR3 sequences. Specimen: either unsorted cells or a sorted T cell fraction (not recorded which). These receptors originate from a human donor. This table probably holds off-target reads from a library built for another chain.

V is TRBV12-3 or TRBV12-4 and J is TRBJ1-1; with no DNA, the TCRdb D assignment of TRBD1 cannot be verified. The CDR3 runs to 14 residues. This chain's CDR3 is CASSYFGGNTEAFF.

The chain couples TRBV6-6 to TRBJ2-2. The CDR3 has 13 residues. Per germline, CDR1 MNHNY and CDR2 SVGAGI (reference sequence). The CDR3 loop reads CASSSIDTGELFF.

This clonotype is medium-sized (0.01 to 0.1%) by frequency. The chain recombines TRBV9 with TRBJ2-1; TCRdb proposes TRBD1, but this gene call is untestable without DNA. In germline, CDR1 is SGDLS, CDR2 YYNGEE. The CDR3 runs 16 residues. CDR3 protein: CASSVAGGQTYNEQFF.

This chain uses TRBV7-8 with TRBJ2-5; TCRdb calls TRBD1, which cannot be checked without DNA. CDR1 is SGHVS and CDR2 is FQNEAQ in the germline V gene. The CDR3 runs 14 residues. CDR3 in amino acids: CASSFKPRGETQYF. The full variable domain, its missing parts supplied by reference TRBV7-8 and TRBJ2-5, is GAGVSQSPRYKVAKRGQDVALRCDPISGHVSLFWYQQALGQGPEFLTYFQNEAQLDKSGLPSDRFFAERPEGSVSTLKIQRTQQEDSAVYLCASSFKPRGETQYFGPGTRLLVL.

The chain links TRBV12-3 or TRBV12-4 to TRBJ1-2; without DNA, the TCRdb call of TRBD1 cannot be checked. CDR3 length equals 16 residues. CDR3: CASSSHPGQGREGYTF.

This chain uses TRBV5-4 with TRBJ2-1. Germline CDR1 and CDR2: SGHNT and YYREEE (reference sequence). The CDR3 spans 13 residues. The CDR3 region is CASSLYRANEQFF.

V and J are TRBV4-2 and TRBJ1-2; the TRBD1 assignment by TCRdb is unverifiable without DNA. Germline CDR1 is LGHNA and CDR2 is YNFKEQ. The CDR3 contains 13 residues. CDR3 sequence: CASSASPGQLYTF.

This chain uses TRBV10-2 with TRBJ2-3; the TCRdb D gene call, TRBD1, has no DNA to confirm it. The germline V gene has CDR1 WSHSY and CDR2 SAAADI. The CDR3 runs to 15 residues. CDR3 in amino acids: CASSEQQGAGDTQYF.

The chain combines TRBV12-3 or TRBV12-4 with TRBJ1-1; without DNA, the TCRdb call of TRBD1 cannot be checked. There are 14 residues in the CDR3. CDR3 loop: CASSLSGLDTEAFF.

The genes are TRBV9 and TRBJ1-5. CDR3 length: 13 residues. The V gene's germline CDR1 is SGDLS and CDR2 YYNGEE. This CDR3 is CASSVGFDQPQHF.

The chain combines TRBV5-5 with TRBJ1-1; the D call of TRBD1 rests on TCRdb alone, since no DNA is present to check it. Germline lookup yields CDR1 SGHKS and CDR2 YYEKEE (reference sequence). The CDR3 contains 15 residues. The CDR3 reads CASSLQTGAHTEAFF.

This clonotype is called medium-sized based on its frequency. The rearrangement joins TRBV6-1 to TRBJ1-5; as DNA is missing, the TRBD1 call by TCRdb cannot be tested. The germline V gene has CDR1 MNHNS and CDR2 SASEGT. This CDR3 has 15 amino acids. CDR3 sequence: CASSEAAGTNQPQHF.

V is TRBV6-5 and J is TRBJ2-1. The CDR3 runs to 14 residues. Germline assignment: CDR1 MNHEY and CDR2 SVGAGI. CDR3 residues: CASSDPNSHNEQFF.

Frequency places this clonotype as medium-sized. The V and J genes are TRBV2 and TRBJ1-1; TCRdb lists TRBD1, though no DNA is available to test this call. Germline CDR1 SNHLY, CDR2 FYNNEI. There are 14 residues in the CDR3. CDR3 sequence reads: CARGQGAVGTEAFF.

The chain has TRBV5-1 and TRBJ1-1; TCRdb's D gene call, TRBD1, goes unchecked for lack of DNA. The CDR3 length is 14 residues. Germline lookup yields CDR1 SGHRS and CDR2 YFSETQ. Here the CDR3 reads CASRPVTGTAEAFF.

In terms of frequency, this clonotype is medium-sized (0.01 to 0.1%). The rearrangement joins TRBV11-2 to TRBJ2-1; TCRdb calls TRBD2, which cannot be checked without DNA. This CDR3 has 14 residues. Germline values: CDR1 SGHAT, CDR2 FQNNGV. CDR3 amino acids: CASSFTGAYNEQFF. The complete variable domain, with remaining parts taken from reference TRBV11-2 and TRBJ2-1, reads EAGVAQSPRYKIIEKRQSVAFWCNPISGHATLYWYQQILGQGPKLLIQFQNNGVVDDSQLPKDRFSAERLKGVDSTLKIQPAKLEDSAVYLCASSFTGAYNEQFFGPGTRLTVL.

Measured by frequency, this clonotype is medium-sized. The rearrangement joins TRBV20-1 to TRBJ2-4; TCRdb proposes TRBD1, but this gene call is untestable without DNA. CDR1 is DFQATT and CDR2 is SNEGSKA in the germline V gene (reference sequence). The CDR3 runs to 16 residues. The CDR3 here is CSASRADSLAKNIQYF.

This clonotype is medium-sized (0.01 to 0.1%) by frequency. V is TRBV27 and J is TRBJ1-5; TCRdb indicates TRBD1, and absent DNA this call remains unverified. The CDR3 contains 15 residues. The germline gives CDR1 MNHEY, CDR2 SMNVEV (reference sequence). The CDR3 reads CASRKGTVNNQPQHF.

The chain is built from TRBV9 and TRBJ1-1; the D gene TCRdb calls, TRBD1, cannot be checked with no DNA. The V gene's germline CDR1 is SGDLS and CDR2 YYNGEE. The CDR3 spans 15 residues. The CDR3 sequence: CASSVGEGVSTEAFF.

The chain is built from TRBV5-1 and TRBJ1-2; without DNA, the TCRdb call of TRBD1 cannot be checked. CDR1 and CDR2 from the germline V gene are SGHRS and YFSETQ. This CDR3 has 16 residues. The CDR3 protein is CASSLDGTGSGDGYTF.

V gene TRBV14 combines with J gene TRBJ2-1; absent DNA, TCRdb's TRBD1 call cannot be checked. Germline-derived CDR1 and CDR2 are SGHDN and FVKESK. CDR3 length equals 16 residues. The CDR3: CASSQDGGNVYNEQFF.

The rearrangement uses TRBV11-2 and TRBJ2-7; TCRdb calls TRBD1, which cannot be checked without DNA. The CDR3 extends over 16 amino acids. CDR1 SGHAT and CDR2 FQNNGV come from the germline V gene. The CDR3 sequence: CASSSPRLLDTHEQYF.

According to its frequency, this clonotype is large. The chain couples TRBV5-1 to TRBJ2-5. Germline V gives CDR1 SGHRS, CDR2 YFSETQ. CDR3 size: 12 residues. The CDR3 spells CASSLSGETQYF.

V usage is TRBV5-5 and J usage is TRBJ1-2; the D call from TCRdb, TRBD1, cannot be confirmed without DNA. The CDR3 sequence is 13 residues long. Germline V gives CDR1 SGHKS, CDR2 YYEKEE (reference sequence). The chain's CDR3 is CASSQQGPYGYTF.

This clonotype is called medium-sized based on its frequency. The chain joins TRBV30 to TRBJ1-1; the D gene TCRdb calls, TRBD1, cannot be checked with no DNA. Germline CDR1 reads GTSNPN; CDR2 reads SVGIG (reference sequence). This CDR3 is 14 amino acids long. Here the CDR3 reads CAWSVRGGNTEAFF.